The clone carrying this T cell receptor (beta chain) was counted once. The data stem from a study of T cell changes during pregnancy in multiple sclerosis. Assay used: immunoSEQ multiplex PCR; TCRdb lists only in-frame clones, some missing. This sample has tens of thousands of clones, with roughly 92% found just once. The sequences come from CD4+ T cells from peripheral blood mononuclear cells, collected in the third trimester of pregnancy. The sequence came from a female donor with multiple sclerosis, enrolled in a pregnancy study.

In nucleotides, the CDR3 is TGTGCCAGCGGGAGGGATACACCCCACGAGCAGTACTTC. It translates to CASGRDTPHEQYF. The rearrangement links TRBV2 to TRBJ2-7; TRBD2 aligns across 7 bases. Germline assignment: CDR1 SNHLY and CDR2 FYNNEI. V trimming: 8 bases; J trimming: 5 bases; junction bases outside the gene matches: 9. The CDR3 is 13 amino acids.